This T cell receptor (beta chain) emerged from a study of human T cells and chemical hapten exposure. Germline V gene sequence: CDR1 MNHEY, CDR2 SVGEGT. Trimming removed 6 bases from V and 8 bases from J; junction bases left unmatched: 13. This CDR3 is built from 15 residues. TCRdb recomputed calls from the RACE reads with MiXCR, one row per CDR3 protein. The sample includes 70,000 to 90,000 distinct CDR3 sequences, roughly 10% of them seen just once. Time point described: patch test 2, 6 weeks after DPC sensitization. Sample treatment: therapeutic diphenylcyclopropenone sensitization with weekly scalp DPC. This clonotype was detected ten times or more.

The rearrangement links TRBV6-2 or TRBV6-3 to TRBJ1-2, with 9 bases that match TRBD1. The source material was whole blood, sampled in connection with sensitization to the hapten diphenylcyclopropenone (DPC). This receptor was identified in a woman aged 45-60 years with alopecia areata. Some clones in this sample may be carry-over from other donors' samples. The CDR3 loop reads CASSRPPGTGSGYTF. The CDR3 bases are TGTGCCAGCAGCCGCCCACCGGGGACAGGGTCCGGCTACACCTTC.